A selection of T cell receptor beta chains follows, all from one sample in a study of T cells in Graves' hyperthyroidism and ophthalmopathy. TCRdb used MiXCR to reprocess the multiplex PCR reads, holding one entry per CDR3 protein. The top ten hold approximately 32% of the sample, which has approximately 420,000 distinct CDR3 sequences, 15% seen once. The sample taken for sequencing was blood. These receptors came from a woman between 25 and 40 years old with Graves' hyperthyroidism. The CDR3 runs from the conserved cysteine through the conserved F or W. Each record gives: clone size, J gene, V gene, D gene, CDR3 protein, CDR3 DNA. A D gene is named only where the DNA matches it firmly. Clone size is given for some rows only: seen once, a few or many times, or a class if the clone is expanded.

-,TRBJ2-7,TRBV2,TRBD2,CASSEATSGRWYEQYF,TGTGCCAGCAGTGAGGCGACTAGCGGGAGATGGTACGAGCAGTACTTC
-,TRBJ1-5,TRBV28,-,CASSLGAGDRPQHF,TGTGCCAGCAGTCTAGGGGCAGGGGATCGGCCCCAGCATTTT
many,TRBJ2-3,TRBV9,TRBD2,CASSATSEAVTDTQYF,TGTGCCAGCAGCGCCACTAGCGAGGCAGTCACAGATACGCAGTATTTT
-,TRBJ2-7,TRBV20-1,TRBD2,CSAASGTAYEQYF,TGCAGTGCGGCTAGCGGGACGGCCTACGAGCAGTACTTC
many,TRBJ1-6,TRBV15,TRBD1,CATSIRQGHYSPLHF,TGTGCCACCAGCATCCGACAGGGCCACTATTCACCCCTCCACTTT
few,TRBJ1-6,TRBV19,TRBD1,CASSTTGGPNSPLHF,TGTGCCAGTAGTACGACAGGGGGCCCTAATTCACCCCTCCACTTT
many,TRBJ1-1,TRBV18,-,CASSPGEGTEAFF,TGTGCCAGCTCACCAGGAGAGGGGACTGAAGCTTTCTTT
-,TRBJ1-2,TRBV30,-,CAWSAEFYGYTF,TGTGCCTGGAGCGCCGAGTTCTATGGCTACACCTTC
many,TRBJ2-5,TRBV20-1,TRBD2,CSARGLAGLYQETQYF,TGCAGTGCTAGGGGACTAGCGGGACTGTACCAAGAGACCCAGTACTTC
many,TRBJ2-2,TRBV12-3/TRBV12-4,-,CASSLWAVHPGELFF,TGTGCCAGCAGTTTATGGGCCGTCCACCCCGGGGAGCTGTTTTTT
many,TRBJ2-3,TRBV7-3,-,CASSRGSVTDTQYF,TGTGCCAGCAGCCGCGGATCTGTCACAGATACGCAGTATTTT
many,TRBJ2-5,TRBV5-1,-,CASSLEASIQETQYF,TGCGCCAGCAGCTTGGAGGCCTCTATCCAAGAGACCCAGTACTTC
once,TRBJ2-1,TRBV12-5,TRBD2,CASGLQAGINNEQFF,TGTGCTAGTGGTTTGCAAGCGGGGATAAACAATGAGCAGTTCTTC
-,TRBJ2-2,TRBV10-1,TRBD2,CASSDRLAGGAGELFF,TGCGCCAGCAGTGACCGACTAGCGGGAGGCGCCGGGGAGCTGTTTTTT
-,TRBJ2-7,TRBV4-2,-,CASSQGLPYEQYF,TGTGCCAGCAGCCAAGGACTACCCTACGAGCAGTACTTC
many,TRBJ2-7,TRBV12-3/TRBV12-4,TRBD2,CASSSGLVTEQYF,TGTGCCAGCAGTTCTGGACTAGTAACCGAGCAGTACTTC
few,TRBJ1-5,TRBV20-1,-,CSARDITGRNRNQPQHF,TGCAGTGCTAGAGATATTACAGGGAGGAACCGCAATCAGCCCCAGCATTTT
few,TRBJ2-2,TRBV6-1,-,CASSEGLGGNTGELFF,TGTGCCAGCAGTGAAGGCCTGGGAGGTAACACCGGGGAGCTGTTTTTT
many,TRBJ2-7,TRBV28,TRBD2,CASSYSSGRFEQYF,TGTGCCAGCAGCTACTCTAGCGGGAGGTTTGAGCAGTACTTC
-,TRBJ1-3,TRBV9,-,CASSVNHVSGNTIYF,TGTGCCAGCAGCGTAAACCATGTCTCTGGAAACACCATATATTTT
-,TRBJ1-5,TRBV19,-,CASSIRQGGQPQHF,TGTGCCAGTAGTATTCGGCAGGGAGGGCAGCCCCAGCATTTT